This T cell receptor beta chain was observed in a study of cytomegalovirus exposure and HLA in healthy donors. This clone has just one count. The antigen remains undetermined. PCR employed 60 Vbeta and 13 Jbeta primers. TCRdb keeps only in-frame clones here, not all; method: immunoSEQ multiplex PCR. The sample lists 95,000 to 110,000 clones, under 85% occurring once. Study outcomes and limitations: Per published reports, the classifier diagnosed cytomegalovirus status with high specificity and sensitivity.

Healthy bone marrow donors supplied every sample. In nominal health when sampled, donors likely had unrecorded immune exposures nonetheless. Material for sequencing was PBMCs. The receptor comes from a man aged 50 to 59 in good health and CMV-seropositive.

CDR3 residues: CASSLVPAGSTDTQYF. The CDR3, as DNA: TGTGCCAGCAGCTTAGTGCCCGCGGGGAGCACAGATACGCAGTATTTT. V is TRBV5-4 and J is TRBJ2-3; weak D call: TRBD2 (6 bases). The ends were cut back, 2 bases at V and 0 bases at J, with 13 bases in the middle. From germline, CDR1 is SGHNT and CDR2 YYREEE (reference sequence). The CDR3 runs to 16 residues.